These 8 T cell receptor beta chains share one sample of origin, sequenced in a study of PD-1 blockade in classical Hodgkin lymphoma. This table comes from immunoSEQ multiplex PCR, and its TCRdb copy is limited to in-frame clones, with some not included. The profile covers 32,000 or so clones, with 86% appearing a single time and 0.4% to 0.45% taken by the ten largest. Indicated time point: cycle 4 day 1 (C4D1), after 6 weeks of nivolumab. Each patient's relapse followed autologous stem cell transplantation, and brentuximab vedotin exposure varied. Purification of CD4+ T cells from thawed PBMCs was achieved by magnetic negative selection. Sequencing used CD4+ T cells from blood, obtained before the fourth cycle of nivolumab. Every receptor here comes from a human donor with classical Hodgkin lymphoma.

The chain carries TRBV13 and TRBJ1-2, with D uncertain. This CDR3 has 15 amino acids. Trimming removed 3 bases at V and 3 bases at J, with 14 bases between. CDR1 and CDR2 (germline): PRHDT, FYEKMQ (reference sequence). CDR3 DNA sequence: TGTGCCAGCAGCTTCTACACCTATCAAGACTATGGCTACACCTTC. As protein: CASSFYTYQDYGYTF.

V usage is TRBV7-3 and J usage is TRBJ2-3; D is tentatively TRBD1 or TRBD2 (5 bases each). The germline V gene encodes CDR1 SGHTA and CDR2 FQGTGA. The V end was cut by 5 bases, the J end by 9 bases, with 18 bases between. The CDR3 is 14 residues long. CDR3 protein: CASSPSPSGTTQYF. In DNA, the CDR3 is TGTGCCAGCAGCCCCAGCCCATCAGGGACGACGCAGTATTTT.

This chain links TRBV18 with TRBJ2-3; D is uncertain. V was trimmed by 1 base and J by 5 bases, leaving 4 bases between them. The CDR3 extends over 12 amino acids. Germline V lookup: CDR1 KGHSH, CDR2 LQKENI. CDR3 protein: CASSPQRDTQYF. CDR3 nucleotide sequence: TGTGCCAGCTCACCACAGAGAGATACGCAGTATTTT.

V is TRBV7-9 and J is TRBJ2-3; 9 positions agree with TRBD2. Germline values: CDR1 SEHNR, CDR2 FQNEAQ (reference sequence). The CDR3 covers 18 residues. V shed 1 base and J 1 base; nucleotides not matched to a gene: 9. The CDR3 bases are TGTGCCAGCAGCTTAGAACCCCTACTAGCGGGCGGCACAGATACGCAGTATTTT. Translating gives CASSLEPLLAGGTDTQYF.

The chain employs TRBV7-3 and TRBJ2-5; perhaps TRBD2 as D (7 bases). The V end was cut by 5 bases, the J end by 12 bases, with 22 bases between. CDR3 length: 14 amino acids. CDR1 and CDR2 from the germline V gene are SGHTA and FQGTGA. The CDR3 sequence: CASSQSGGQGSKYF. For the CDR3, the DNA is TGTGCCAGCAGCCAATCGGGGGGCCAAGGGTCAAAGTACTTC.

J is TRBJ1-1 and V is TRBV18; D gene ambiguous. The CDR3 contains 13 residues. V dropped 1 base and J dropped 6 bases, with 9 bases sitting between them. Looked up from germline, CDR1 is KGHSH and CDR2 is LQKENI. In DNA, the CDR3 is TGTGCCAGCTCACCACGAGACGGGGCTGAAGCTTTCTTT. As protein: CASSPRDGAEAFF. Full variable domain (missing parts from reference TRBV18 and TRBJ1-1): NAGVMQNPRHLVRRRGQEARLRCSPMKGHSHVYWYRQLPEEGLKFMVYLQKENIIDESGMPKERFSAEFPKEGPSILRIQQVVRGDSAAYFCASSPRDGAEAFFGQGTRLTVV.

This clone was observed a few times. In nucleotides, the CDR3 is TGCGCCAGCAGCTTGCTGGGAGGGCGGGACAACATCTACGAGCAGTACTTC. Its translation: CASSLLGGRDNIYEQYF. The genes are TRBV5-1 and TRBJ2-7; perhaps TRBD2 as D (7 bases). The CDR3 contains 17 residues. In germline, CDR1 is SGHRS, CDR2 YFSETQ. Trimming stripped 1 base from V and 3 bases from J, with 20 bases between.

V usage is TRBV2 and J usage is TRBJ2-1; 16 nucleotides agree with TRBD2. Germline V gives CDR1 SNHLY, CDR2 FYNNEI. V dropped 7 bases and J dropped 0; count of bases not matched to a gene: 12. The CDR3 covers 20 residues. The CDR3 loop reads CASTIPGLAGGIGSYNEQFF. DNA of the CDR3: TGTGCCAGCACTATTCCGGGACTAGCGGGAGGGATCGGCTCCTACAATGAGCAGTTCTTC.